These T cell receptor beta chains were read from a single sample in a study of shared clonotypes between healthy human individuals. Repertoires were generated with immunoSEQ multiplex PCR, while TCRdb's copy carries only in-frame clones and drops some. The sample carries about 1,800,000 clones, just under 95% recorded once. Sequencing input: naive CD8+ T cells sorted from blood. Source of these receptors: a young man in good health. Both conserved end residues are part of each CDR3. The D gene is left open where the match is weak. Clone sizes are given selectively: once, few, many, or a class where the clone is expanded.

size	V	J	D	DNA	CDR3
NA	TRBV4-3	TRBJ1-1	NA	TGCGCCAGCAGCCAAGATGGTCCGGGGGGTGTGAACACTGAAGCTTTCTTT	CASSQDGPGGVNTEAFF
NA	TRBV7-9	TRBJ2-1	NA	TGTGCCAGCAGCTTAGGGACGGCTAGCTCCTACAATGAGCAGTTCTTC	CASSLGTASSYNEQFF
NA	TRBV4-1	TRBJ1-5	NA	TGCGCCAGCAGCCAAGGTGCAGGGACCGACAATCAGCCCCAGCATTTT	CASSQGAGTDNQPQHF
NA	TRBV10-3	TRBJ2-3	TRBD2	TGTGCCATCAGTGAGTCGCATAGCGGGAGCCCAGATACGCAGTATTTT	CAISESHSGSPDTQYF
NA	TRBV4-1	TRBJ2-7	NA	TGCGCCAGCAGCCAAGGGGGGGCCCCTTTCTCCTACGAGCAGTACTTC	CASSQGGAPFSYEQYF
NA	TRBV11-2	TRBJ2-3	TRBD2	TGTGCCAGCAGCTTAGGCCCGGCGGGAGGGCATCAGATAGATACGCAGTATTTT	CASSLGPAGGHQIDTQYF
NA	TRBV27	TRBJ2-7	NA	TGTGCCAGCACCTCGGACCGTTACGAGCAGTACTTC	CASTSDRYEQYF
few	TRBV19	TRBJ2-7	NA	TGTGCCAGTAGTATCGGGCTAGCGTACGAGCAGTACTTC	CASSIGLAYEQYF
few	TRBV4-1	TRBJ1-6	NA	TGCGCCAGCAAACAATCGGACACCCATAATTCACCCCTCCACTTT	CASKQSDTHNSPLHF
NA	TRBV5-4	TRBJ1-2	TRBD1	TGTGCCAGCAGCCCGACTCCGGGACAGGGGAATGGCTACACCTTC	CASSPTPGQGNGYTF
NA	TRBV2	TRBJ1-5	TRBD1	TGTGCCAGCAGTATTTCAGGGGGTCAGCCCCAGCATTTT	CASSISGGQPQHF
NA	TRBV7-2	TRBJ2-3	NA	TGTGCCAGCAGCCCAACGGGGGGCCGCACAGATACGCAGTATTTT	CASSPTGGRTDTQYF
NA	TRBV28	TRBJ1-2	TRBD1	TGTGCCAGCAGTCAGACAGGGACCCCCTTCGGCTACACCTTC	CASSQTGTPFGYTF
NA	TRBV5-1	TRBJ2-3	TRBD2	TGCGCCAGCTCGGGACTAGTAGCCGGGCAGTATTTT	CASSGLVAGQYF
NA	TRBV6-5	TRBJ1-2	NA	TGTGCCAGCAGTTACTCGGGAAGACAGGTCTTAAATGGCTACACCTTC	CASSYSGRQVLNGYTF
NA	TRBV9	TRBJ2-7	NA	TGTGCCAGCAGCGTAGCAGGGGGGAGCTCCTACGAGCAGTACTTC	CASSVAGGSSYEQYF
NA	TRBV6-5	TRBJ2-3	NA	TGTGCCAGCAGTTACTCGGGTAGGCACACAGATACGCAGTATTTT	CASSYSGRHTDTQYF
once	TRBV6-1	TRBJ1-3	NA	TGTGCCAGCAGGGCCTCTGGAAACACCATATATTTT	CASRASGNTIYF
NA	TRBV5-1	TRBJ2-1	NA	TGCGCCAGCAGCCCCAACCATTTACAGGTTACGGGCTCCTACAATGAGCAGTTCTTC	CASSPNHLQVTGSYNEQFF
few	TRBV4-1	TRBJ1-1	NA	TGCGCCAGCAGCCAAGAGGGGTCAGGGTCGGGCACTGAAGCTTTCTTT	CASSQEGSGSGTEAFF
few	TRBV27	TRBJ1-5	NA	TGTGCCAGCAGTCCCGTGGGAGGCAATCAGCCCCAGCATTTT	CASSPVGGNQPQHF
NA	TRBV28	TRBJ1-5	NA	TGTGCCAGCAGTCCAGGGGGCAATCAGCCCCAGCATTTT	CASSPGGNQPQHF
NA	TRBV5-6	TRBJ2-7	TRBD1	TGTGCCAGCAGCTTTCCGGCAGGGGGCATATACGAGCAGTACTTC	CASSFPAGGIYEQYF
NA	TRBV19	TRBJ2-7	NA	TGTGCCAGTAGTATAGATCTGGGCGGTTCCGAGCAGTACTTC	CASSIDLGGSEQYF
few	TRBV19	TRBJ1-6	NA	TGTGCCAGTAGTATAGGGGGGAATTCACCCCTCCACTTT	CASSIGGNSPLHF
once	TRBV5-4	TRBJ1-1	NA	TGTGCCAGCAGCTTGTGGTCAGGGAAAGCTTTCTTT	CASSLWSGKAFF
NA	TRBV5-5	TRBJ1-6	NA	TGTGCCAGCAGCTTGGACGGCTCACCCCTCCACTTT	CASSLDGSPLHF
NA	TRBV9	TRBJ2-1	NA	TGTGCCAGCAGCGTAGACCTAGTAGGCAATGAGCAGTTCTTC	CASSVDLVGNEQFF
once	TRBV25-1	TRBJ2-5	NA	TGTGCCAGCAGTGAAGATTACGGGGGGCCAGAAGAGACCCAGTACTTC	CASSEDYGGPEETQYF
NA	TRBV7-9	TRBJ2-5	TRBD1	TGTGCCAGCAGCGAAAATACACAGGGGGGAAGAGGAGAGACCCAGTACTTC	CASSENTQGGRGETQYF
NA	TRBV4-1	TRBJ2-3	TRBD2	TGCGCCAGCAGCCAGCGGGGGGAGGATACGCAGTATTTT	CASSQRGEDTQYF
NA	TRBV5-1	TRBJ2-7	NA	TGCGCCAGCAGCTTGGCCTTTACCCCGGGCGAGCAGTACTTC	CASSLAFTPGEQYF
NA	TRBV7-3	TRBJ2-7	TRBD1	TGTGCCAGCAGACTACAGCCTAAACAGGGGCCCTACGAGCAGTACTTC	CASRLQPKQGPYEQYF
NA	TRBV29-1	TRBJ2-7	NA	TGCAGCGTTGCGGGGCTCTACGAGCAGTACTTC	CSVAGLYEQYF
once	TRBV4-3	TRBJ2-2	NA	TGCGCCAGCAGCCAAGAGGGGACGGAAACGGGCGGGGAGCTGTTTTTT	CASSQEGTETGGELFF
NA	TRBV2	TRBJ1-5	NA	TGTGCCAGCAGTGAAATAGAGGGAGATAGCAATCAGCCCCAGCATTTT	CASSEIEGDSNQPQHF
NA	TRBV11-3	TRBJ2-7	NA	TGTGCCAGCAGCCTTACCGACGGTTACGAGCAGTACTTC	CASSLTDGYEQYF
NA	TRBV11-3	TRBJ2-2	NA	TGTGCCAGCAGCTTAGGGTCCTGGGACGGACTGAACACCGGGGAGCTGTTTTTT	CASSLGSWDGLNTGELFF
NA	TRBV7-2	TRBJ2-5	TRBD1	TGTGCCAGCAGCAGTGGGACAGGGTCGTACGAGACCCAGTACTTC	CASSSGTGSYETQYF
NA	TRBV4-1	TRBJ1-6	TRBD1	TGCGCCAGCAGCTATAAACAGGGGAACAATTCACCCCTCCACTTT	CASSYKQGNNSPLHF
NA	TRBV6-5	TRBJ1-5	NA	TGTGCCAGCAGTTATATATCGGATAGCAATCAGCCCCAGCATTTT	CASSYISDSNQPQHF
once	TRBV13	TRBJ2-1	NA	TGTGCCAGCAGCTTACATCAGGGAAATGAGCAGTTCTTC	CASSLHQGNEQFF
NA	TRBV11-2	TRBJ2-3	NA	TGTGCCAGCAGCTTAGATAGAGCAGCGGGACAGAACACAGATACGCAGTATTTT	CASSLDRAAGQNTDTQYF
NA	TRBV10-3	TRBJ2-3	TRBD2	TGTGCCATCAGCGGACTAGCGGGGGGCACAGATACGCAGTATTTT	CAISGLAGGTDTQYF
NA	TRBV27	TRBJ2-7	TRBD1	TGTGCCAGCAGAGGACAGGGGCTTGCCTACGAGCAGTACTTC	CASRGQGLAYEQYF
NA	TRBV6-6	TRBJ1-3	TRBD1	TGTGCCAGCAGTTACTCAGCGACAGGGGGAAACACCATATATTTT	CASSYSATGGNTIYF
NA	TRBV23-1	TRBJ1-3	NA	TGCGCCAGCAGTCAAAAGGTAGGGGCCGGGTCTGGAAACACCATATATTTT	CASSQKVGAGSGNTIYF
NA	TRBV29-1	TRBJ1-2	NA	TGCAGCGTTGAGTCCGGCAGGTCCCTTAACTATGGCTACACCTTC	CSVESGRSLNYGYTF
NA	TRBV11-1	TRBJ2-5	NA	TGTGCCAGCAGCTTTCTAGGGGCTGAGACCCAGTACTTC	CASSFLGAETQYF
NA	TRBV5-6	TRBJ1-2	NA	TGTGCCAGCAGCGGGCAGGGATATGGCTACACCTTC	CASSGQGYGYTF
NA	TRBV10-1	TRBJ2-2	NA	TGCGCCGACTTTTTTTGGGGGGCCTTACGTTTCCTGAACACCGGGGAGCTGTTTTTT	CADFFWGALRFLNTGELFF
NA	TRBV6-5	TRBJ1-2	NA	TGTGCCAGCAGTTACACCGACCCTGGGTATGGCTACACCTTC	CASSYTDPGYGYTF
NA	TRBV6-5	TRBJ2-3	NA	TGTGCCAGCAGTTACTCGCGGACTATTAGGACAGATACGCAGTATTTT	CASSYSRTIRTDTQYF